This entry lists 15 T cell receptor beta chains sequenced from one sample in a study of T cell responses to AZD1222 COVID-19 vaccine (dated by TCRdb to the early 2020s). Taken with the paper, the label for time point translates to: baseline before first vaccination. Receptors were amplified or captured by the immunoSEQ multiplex PCR assay. TCRdb stores this immuneACCESS table with in-frame sequences only. Part of the clones is absent; in the studies checked, under half of the shortfall reflects unresolved V genes, and no reason is known for the rest. The sample has 110,000 to 150,000 clones on record, around 90% of them singletons. About 3% of the sample comes from the top ten. Sequences were derived from peripheral blood, sampled on day 0 of AZD1222 vaccination. The receptors come from an adult in good health.

The chain couples TRBV28 to TRBJ2-5; TRBD2 matches 13 bases. V dropped 4 bases and J dropped 5; count of bases not matched to a gene: 10. The CDR3 consists of 17 residues. Germline CDR1 is MDHEN and CDR2 is SYDVKM. CDR3: CASSSSGTSGIRETQYF. As DNA, the CDR3 is TGTGCCAGCAGTTCATCCGGGACTAGCGGGATTAGGGAGACCCAGTACTTC.

The gene calls are TRBV6-5 and TRBJ1-2, with D perhaps matching TRBD1 (5 bases). The V gene's germline CDR1 is MNHEY and CDR2 SVGAGI. Between the trimmed V and J ends, which lost 0 bases and 0 bases, there was a span of 11 bases. The CDR3 has 16 amino acids. The CDR3 here is CASSYSIGVTNYGYTF. The CDR3 nucleotides are TGTGCCAGCAGTTACTCGATAGGGGTCACTAACTATGGCTACACCTTC.

The CDR3 DNA sequence: TGTGCCAGCAGTGTTGGAGAGACCCAGTACTTC. The encoded protein is CASSVGETQYF. This chain links TRBV2 with TRBJ2-5; D not resolved. In germline, CDR1 is SNHLY, CDR2 FYNNEI. This CDR3 is 11 amino acids long. The ends were cut back, 4 bases at V and 4 bases at J, with 4 bases in the middle.

The chain links TRBV6-5 to TRBJ1-1; D is uncertain. This CDR3 is 14 amino acids long. Per the germline V gene, CDR1 is MNHEY and CDR2 is SVGAGI. V was pared by 4 bases and J by 7 bases, with 16 bases between. CDR3 region: CASSLGRVSGEAFF. For the CDR3, the DNA is TGTGCCAGCAGTTTGGGGAGGGTTAGTGGTGAAGCTTTCTTT.

This chain links TRBV15 with TRBJ2-3, with 7 bases fitting TRBD2. This CDR3 is built from 17 residues. Germline V gene data show CDR1 as LNHNV and CDR2 as YYDKDF (reference sequence). The V segment lost 0 bases and the J segment 3 bases; nucleotides outside the gene matches: 9. CDR3 sequence reads: CATSREVAGEGTDTQYF. The CDR3, as DNA: TGTGCCACCAGCAGAGAAGTGGCGGGAGAGGGGACAGATACGCAGTATTTT.

The chain links TRBV28 to TRBJ1-2; D possibly corresponds to TRBD1 (5 bases). V lost 4 bases and J lost 7, with 10 bases in between. CDR3 length: 12 amino acids. The germline CDR1 and CDR2 sequences are MDHEN and SYDVKM. CDR3 nucleotides: TGTGCCAGCAGTTCCCCCGGGGGTGGCTACACCTTC. Protein product: CASSSPGGGYTF.

A single count supports this clone. The J gene is TRBJ1-4, the V gene TRBV12-5, with TRBD1 identical over 7 bases. From germline, CDR1 is LGHNT and CDR2 FRNRAP. After removal of 8 bases from V and 2 bases from J, the junction contained 5 bases not matched to a gene. This CDR3 spans 14 amino acids. Written as DNA, the CDR3 is TGTGCTAGTAGACAGGGTGGCACTAATGAAAAACTGTTTTTT. It yields the protein CASRQGGTNEKLFF.

This chain links TRBV7-9 with TRBJ2-7; perhaps TRBD2 as D (6 bases). Trimming shortened V by 2 bases and J by 0 bases, and 17 bases separated the two germline ends. CDR1 SEHNR and CDR2 FQNEAQ come from the germline V gene (reference sequence). The CDR3 covers 17 residues. The CDR3 reads CASSLLWGDAHSYEQYF. CDR3 coding DNA: TGTGCCAGCAGCTTATTGTGGGGGGACGCCCACTCCTACGAGCAGTACTTC. The entire variable domain, with the rest obtained from reference TRBV7-9 and TRBJ2-7, is as follows: DTGVSQNPRHKITKRGQNVTFRCDPISEHNRLYWYRQTLGQGPEFLTYFQNEAQLEKSRLLSDRFSAERPKGSFSTLEIQRTEQGDSAMYLCASSLLWGDAHSYEQYFGPGTRLTVT.

This clone has a handful of counts. The chain carries TRBV6-5 and TRBJ1-2; possibly TRBD1 for D (5 bases). Germline V lookup: CDR1 MNHEY, CDR2 SVGAGI. The CDR3 extends over 13 amino acids. Trimming removed 6 bases at V and 7 bases at J, with 15 bases between. The CDR3 here is CASRGTGLGGYTF. The CDR3 DNA sequence: TGTGCCAGCAGAGGGACTGGTCTGGGTGGCTACACCTTC.

The chain combines TRBV5-6 with TRBJ2-7; perhaps TRBD2 as D (6 bases). Trimming shortened V by 4 bases and J by 7 bases, and 18 bases separated the two germline ends. Per germline, CDR1 SGHDT and CDR2 YYEEEE. This CDR3 is built from 14 residues. The CDR3 DNA follows: TGTGCCAGCAGCCAAACGCGGGACTTATCGGAGCAGTACTTC. The encoded protein is CASSQTRDLSEQYF.

The V and J genes are TRBV28 and TRBJ1-5, with 7 bases fitting TRBD1. The V and J ends lost 3 bases and 3 bases, in that order; junction bases with no gene match: 29. CDR3 length equals 23 residues. The germline gives CDR1 MDHEN, CDR2 SYDVKM. The CDR3 coding sequence is TGTGCCAGCAGTTTGAAGGTGGCGCAGGGGGAAACGGTTAAGGGCCGGATCAATCAGCCCCAGCATTTT. It codes for CASSLKVAQGETVKGRINQPQHF. Supplemented by reference TRBV28 and TRBJ1-5, the full variable domain reads DVKVTQSSRYLVKRTGEKVFLECVQDMDHENMFWYRQDPGLGLRLIYFSYDVKMKEKGDIPEGYSVSREKKERFSLILESASTNQTSMYLCASSLKVAQGETVKGRINQPQHFGDGTRLSIL.

The chain joins TRBV10-3 to TRBJ1-2; D remains unclear. The CDR3 has 12 amino acids. Deletions cut 0 bases from V and 5 bases from J, with 4 bases between. Germline CDR1 and CDR2: ENHRY and SYGVKD. Written as DNA, the CDR3 is TGTGCCATCAGTGAGTCGACTTATGGCTACACCTTC. It yields the protein CAISESTYGYTF.

This clone was seen a few times. V gene TRBV11-2 combines with J gene TRBJ2-7; 9 nucleotides agree with TRBD2. The CDR3 is 17 residues long. In germline, CDR1 is SGHAT, CDR2 FQNNGV. V shed 3 bases, J shed 5 bases, and the junction held 14 bases outside the gene matches. The CDR3 DNA reads TGTGCCAGCAGCTTTCACAGTAGCGGGAGAAGGTTCAACGAGCAGTACTTC. Translating gives CASSFHSSGRRFNEQYF. Full variable domain (outside the CDR3, taken from reference TRBV11-2 and TRBJ2-7): EAGVAQSPRYKIIEKRQSVAFWCNPISGHATLYWYQQILGQGPKLLIQFQNNGVVDDSQLPKDRFSAERLKGVDSTLKIQPAKLEDSAVYLCASSFHSSGRRFNEQYFGPGTRLTVT.

This chain connects TRBV7-2 to TRBJ2-7; 10 bases fit TRBD2. V gave up 4 bases and J gave up 2 bases; unmatched junction bases: 5. This CDR3 has 15 residues. CDR1 and CDR2 from the germline V gene are SGHTA and FQGNSA. The CDR3 region is CASSSRTSGPYEQYF. DNA for the CDR3: TGTGCCAGCAGCTCGAGGACTAGCGGACCCTACGAGCAGTACTTC.

The rearrangement links TRBV19 to TRBJ1-1; the match to TRBD1 covers 7 bases. The V segment lost 7 bases and the J segment 3 bases; nucleotides outside the gene matches: 11. Germline loops: CDR1 LNHDA, CDR2 SQIVND (reference sequence). The CDR3 runs to 15 residues. The CDR3 region has the DNA TGTGCCAGTACCCTGATGACAGGGTGGGACACTGAAGCTTTCTTT. Translated, it gives CASTLMTGWDTEAFF. Using reference TRBV19 and TRBJ1-1 for the parts outside the CDR3, the full variable domain is DGGITQSPKYLFRKEGQNVTLSCEQNLNHDAMYWYRQDPGQGLRLIYYSQIVNDFQKGDIAEGYSVSREKKESFPLTVTSAQKNPTAFYLCASTLMTGWDTEAFFGQGTRLTVV.